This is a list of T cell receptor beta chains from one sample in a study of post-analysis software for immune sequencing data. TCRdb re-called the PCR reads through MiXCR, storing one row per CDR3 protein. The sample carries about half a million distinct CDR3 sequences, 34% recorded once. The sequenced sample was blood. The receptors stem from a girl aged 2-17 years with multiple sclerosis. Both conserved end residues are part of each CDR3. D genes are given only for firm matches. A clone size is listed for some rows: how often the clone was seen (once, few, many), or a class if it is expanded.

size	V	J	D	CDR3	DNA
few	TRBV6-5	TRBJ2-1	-	CASSYGGTSYNEQFF	TGTGCCAGCAGTTACGGCGGGACCTCCTACAATGAGCAGTTCTTC
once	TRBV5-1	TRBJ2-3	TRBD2	CASSVTTPGLATTDTQYF	TGCGCCAGCAGCGTCACTACACCGGGACTAGCGACAACAGATACGCAGTATTTT
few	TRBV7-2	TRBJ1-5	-	CASSPTIGLYGRRNQPQHF	TGTGCCAGCAGCCCCACGATTGGGCTCTATGGACGTCGCAATCAGCCCCAGCATTTT
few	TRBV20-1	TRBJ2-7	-	CSARPSQFSYEQYF	TGCAGTGCTAGACCGTCCCAGTTCTCCTACGAGCAGTACTTC
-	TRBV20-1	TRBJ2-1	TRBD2	CSARAGLAGVEQFF	TGCAGTGCTAGGGCGGGACTAGCGGGGGTTGAGCAGTTCTTC
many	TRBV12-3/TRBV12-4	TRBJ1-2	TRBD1	CASRRTGREGYTF	TGTGCCAGCAGACGGACAGGGAGAGAAGGCTACACCTTC
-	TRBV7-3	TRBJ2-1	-	CANSSLGGTYNEQFF	TGTGCCAACAGCTCTTTGGGGGGTACCTACAATGAGCAGTTCTTC
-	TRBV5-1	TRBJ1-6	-	CASSLKGGISPLHF	TGCGCCAGCAGCTTGAAGGGCGGGATTTCACCCCTCCACTTT
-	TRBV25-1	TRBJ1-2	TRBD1	CASGPGHSIQGDYGYTF	TGTGCCAGCGGACCGGGACACTCAATCCAGGGGGACTATGGCTACACCTTC
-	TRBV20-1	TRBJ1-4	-	CSARQGLEKLFF	TGCAGTGCTAGACAGGGGCTGGAAAAACTGTTTTTT
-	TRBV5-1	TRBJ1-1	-	CASSPVNRRSFF	TGCGCCAGCAGCCCCGTTAACCGTAGGTCTTTCTTT
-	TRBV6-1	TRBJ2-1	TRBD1	CASSLLFSDRVYEQFF	TGTGCCAGCAGCCTATTATTTTCTGACAGGGTCTATGAGCAGTTCTTC
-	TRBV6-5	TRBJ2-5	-	CASSYDGDVGYQETQYF	TGTGCCAGCAGTTACGACGGGGACGTAGGGTACCAAGAGACCCAGTACTTC
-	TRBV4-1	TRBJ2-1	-	CASSQGPPVIQDLTYNEQFF	TGCGCCAGCAGCCAAGGACCTCCGGTCATTCAAGACCTAACCTACAATGAGCAGTTCTTC
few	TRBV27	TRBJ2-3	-	CASSFVGGTDTQYF	TGTGCCAGCAGTTTTGTGGGGGGAACAGATACGCAGTATTTT
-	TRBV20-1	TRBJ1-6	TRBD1	CSARGHNSPLHF	TGCAGTGCCAGGGGGCATAATTCACCCCTCCACTTT